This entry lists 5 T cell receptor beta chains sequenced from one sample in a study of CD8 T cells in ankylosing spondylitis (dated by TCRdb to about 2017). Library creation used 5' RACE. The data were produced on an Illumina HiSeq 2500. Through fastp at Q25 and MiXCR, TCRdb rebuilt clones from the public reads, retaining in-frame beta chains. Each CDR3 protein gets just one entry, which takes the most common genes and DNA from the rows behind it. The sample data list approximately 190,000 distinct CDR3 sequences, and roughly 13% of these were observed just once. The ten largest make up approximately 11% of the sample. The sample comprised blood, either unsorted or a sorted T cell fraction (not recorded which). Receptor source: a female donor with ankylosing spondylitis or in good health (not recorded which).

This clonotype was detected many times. The CDR3: CASSFGGPSYNEQFF. The CDR3 DNA reads as TGCGCCAGCAGCTTTGGCGGGCCGTCCTACAATGAGCAGTTCTTC. V gene TRBV5-1 combines with J gene TRBJ2-1, with D perhaps TRBD2 (5 bases). The germline gives CDR1 SGHRS, CDR2 YFSETQ. This CDR3 region has 15 residues. Trimming took off 2 bases at V and 1 base at J, with 10 bases between the two ends.

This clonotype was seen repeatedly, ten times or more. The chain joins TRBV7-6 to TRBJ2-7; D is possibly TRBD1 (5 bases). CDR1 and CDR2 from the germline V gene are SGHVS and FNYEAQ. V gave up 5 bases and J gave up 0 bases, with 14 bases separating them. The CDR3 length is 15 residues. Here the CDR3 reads CASSRSTESSYEQYF. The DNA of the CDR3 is TGTGCCAGCAGCCGTTCGACAGAGAGCTCCTACGAGCAGTACTTC.

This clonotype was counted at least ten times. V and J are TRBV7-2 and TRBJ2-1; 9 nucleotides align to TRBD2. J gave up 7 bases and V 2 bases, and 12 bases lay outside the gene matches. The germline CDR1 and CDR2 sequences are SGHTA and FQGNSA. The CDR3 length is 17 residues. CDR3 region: CASSLYPTGLARNEQFF. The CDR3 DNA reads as TGTGCCAGCAGCTTATACCCTACCGGACTAGCGAGGAATGAGCAGTTCTTC.

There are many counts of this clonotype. CDR3 in amino acids: CASSLGFGGTEAFF. In DNA form, the CDR3 reads TGCGCCAGCAGCTTGGGGTTTGGGGGAACTGAAGCTTTCTTT. The gene calls are TRBV5-1 and TRBJ1-1; possibly TRBD1 for D (5 bases). Trimming pared 0 bases from V and 5 bases from J, leaving 11 bases between. The CDR3 spans 14 residues. Germline-derived CDR1 and CDR2 are SGHRS and YFSETQ. The variable domain in full, with the rest retrieved from reference TRBV5-1 and TRBJ1-1, is KAGVTQTPRYLIKTRGQQVTLSCSPISGHRSVSWYQQTPGQGLQFLFEYFSETQRNKGNFPGRFSGRQFSNSRSEMNVSTLELGDSALYLCASSLGFGGTEAFFGQGTRLTVV.

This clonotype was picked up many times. The CDR3 region is CASSLIPTDTQYF. CDR3 coding DNA: TGCGCCAGCAGCTTAATCCCGACGGATACGCAGTATTTT. V usage is TRBV5-1 and J usage is TRBJ2-3; D is ambiguous. Trimming took 2 bases from V and 6 from J, leaving 10 bases between them. The V gene's germline CDR1 is SGHRS and CDR2 YFSETQ. CDR3 size: 13 residues.